A single sample gave rise to the 29 T cell receptor beta chains below, sequenced in a study of OX40 agonist ivuxolimab in advanced cancers. Only in-frame clones appear in the TCRdb table, and some are missing; sequencing was by immunoSEQ multiplex PCR. The sample lists approximately 79,000 clones, approximately 90% seen once, with over 0.9% in the top ten. The sample here was CD4+ or CD8+ T cells sorted from blood, taken in a trial of the OX40 agonist ivuxolimab. The receptors were sampled from an adult with an advanced solid tumor such as melanoma, head and neck, liver or kidney cancer.

The genes are TRBV15 and TRBJ2-7, with 12 bases lining up with TRBD2. After removal of 1 base from V and 3 bases from J, the junction contained 7 bases not matched to a gene. Germline loops: CDR1 LNHNV, CDR2 YYDKDF (reference sequence). The CDR3 runs to 17 residues. DNA for the CDR3: TGTGCCACCAGCAGAGTCTCTAGCGGGGGGGCCGGCTACGAGCAGTACTTC. It specifies CATSRVSSGGAGYEQYF.

The rearrangement links TRBV10-2 to TRBJ1-1, with D possibly TRBD1 on 6 matching bases. The V end lost 4 bases, the J end lost 5 bases, and 11 bases lay between the germline ends. This CDR3 contains 13 residues. CDR1 WSHSY and CDR2 SAAADI come from the germline V gene. The CDR3 reads CASSVGDRTEAFF. The CDR3 DNA follows: TGCGCCAGCAGTGTCGGAGACAGGACTGAAGCTTTCTTT.

The rearrangement links TRBV7-3 to TRBJ2-2; TRBD2 is a possible D gene (5 bases). Deletions cut 3 bases from V and 7 bases from J, with 12 bases between. CDR3 length equals 14 residues. Germline V gene lookup returns CDR1 SGHTA and CDR2 FQGTGA. For the CDR3, the DNA is TGTGCCAGCAGCTTGCTTAGCGCGAACGGGGAGCTGTTTTTT. The encoded protein is CASSLLSANGELFF.

The J gene is TRBJ1-1, the V gene TRBV15; D unresolved. Germline CDR1 is LNHNV and CDR2 is YYDKDF (reference sequence). The CDR3 runs 14 residues. V gave up 3 bases and J gave up 0 bases, with 8 bases separating them. The CDR3 protein is CATSSFLVNTEAFF. CDR3 coding DNA: TGTGCCACCAGCAGTTTCCTGGTGAACACTGAAGCTTTCTTT. Drawing the rest from reference TRBV15 and TRBJ1-1, the complete variable domain is DAMVIQNPRYQVTQFGKPVTLSCSQTLNHNVMYWYQQKSSQAPKLLFHYYDKDFNNEADTPDNFQSRRPNTSFCFLDIRSPGLGDTAMYLCATSSFLVNTEAFFGQGTRLTVV.

This chain links TRBV7-2 with TRBJ2-5, with D unresolved. The CDR3 covers 12 residues. Germline assignment: CDR1 SGHTA and CDR2 FQGNSA. Between the trimmed V and J ends, which lost 3 bases and 4 bases, there was a span of 6 bases. The CDR3 nucleotides are TGTGCCAGCAGCTTGGTGGGAGAGACCCAGTACTTC. Translated, it gives CASSLVGETQYF.

The chain recombines TRBV10-3 with TRBJ2-7; no firm D call. V was clipped by 0 bases and J by 0 bases, with 6 bases between them. Germline CDR1 and CDR2: ENHRY and SYGVKD. The CDR3 length is 14 residues. In nucleotides, the CDR3 is TGTGCCATCAGTGAGTCGCAGAGCTCCTACGAGCAGTACTTC. This codes for CAISESQSSYEQYF.

The V gene is TRBV9, the J gene TRBJ2-7; TRBD2 matches 11 bases. The V segment lost 2 bases and the J segment 0 bases; nucleotides outside the gene matches: 1. Germline CDR1 reads SGDLS; CDR2 reads YYNGEE. This CDR3 has 15 amino acids. The CDR3 is CASSVTSGASYEQYF. The CDR3 DNA reads TGTGCCAGCAGCGTGACTAGCGGGGCCTCCTACGAGCAGTACTTC.

The V and J genes are TRBV2 and TRBJ2-2; D could derive from TRBD1 or TRBD2 (5 bases each). CDR3 size: 17 residues. V was clipped by 9 bases and J by 4 bases, with 24 bases between them. The germline V gene encodes CDR1 SNHLY and CDR2 FYNNEI. Here the CDR3 reads CASSSPQGGGFTGELFF. CDR3 coding DNA: TGTGCCAGTTCCTCACCTCAGGGTGGGGGATTCACCGGGGAGCTGTTTTTT.

The chain couples TRBV4-3 to TRBJ2-1, with 10 bases lining up with TRBD2. J lost 13 bases, V lost 0 bases, and 9 bases had no gene match. The CDR3 length is 15 residues. Germline lookup yields CDR1 LGHNA and CDR2 YSLEER. CDR3 DNA: TGCGCCAGCAGCCAAGACGTCTTAACTAGCGGGGCTCAGTTCTTC. This sequence encodes CASSQDVLTSGAQFF.

This clone showed up just once. The V and J genes are TRBV7-9 and TRBJ1-4; a possible D gene is TRBD1 (6 bases). V was trimmed by 0 bases and J by 8 bases, leaving 16 bases between them. This CDR3 contains 16 residues. The germline gives CDR1 SEHNR, CDR2 FQNEAQ (reference sequence). The CDR3 here is CASSLAGAGQGEKLFF. The DNA for the CDR3 is TGTGCCAGCAGCTTAGCGGGGGCAGGACAAGGGGAAAAACTGTTTTTT.

CDR3 sequence reads: CASSPQGGGGNTIYF. The CDR3 region has the DNA TGTGCCAGCAGCCCGCAAGGTGGGGGTGGAAACACCATATATTTT. This chain uses TRBV7-3 with TRBJ1-3; the D gene is possibly TRBD1 (5 bases). In germline, CDR1 is SGHTA, CDR2 FQGTGA. The CDR3 is made up of 15 amino acids. Trimming left V 5 bases short and J 3 bases short, with 14 bases between.

The V gene is TRBV7-9, the J gene TRBJ1-3; no reliable D call. This CDR3 is built from 15 residues. Looked up from germline, CDR1 is SEHNR and CDR2 is FQNEAQ (reference sequence). V lost 4 bases and J lost 0, with 10 bases in between. The CDR3 region has the DNA TGTGCCAGCAGCTCAACGGCGGCCTCTGGAAACACCATATATTTT. Amino acid sequence: CASSSTAASGNTIYF.

V usage is TRBV25-1 and J usage is TRBJ2-5; D not certain. Germline V gene sequence: CDR1 MGHDK, CDR2 SYGVNS. This CDR3 has 12 amino acids. V was cut by 1 base and J by 7 bases, with 7 bases left in between. CDR3 sequence reads: CASSELGGTQYF. CDR3 nucleotides: TGTGCCAGCAGTGAATTGGGTGGGACCCAGTACTTC.

The chain is built from TRBV6-5 and TRBJ1-2; a weak D match, TRBD1 (5 bases). Germline values: CDR1 MNHEY, CDR2 SVGAGI. V was clipped by 2 bases and J by 6 bases, with 10 bases between them. The CDR3 totals 13 residues. CDR3 amino acids: CASSYGAGNGYTF. Written as DNA, the CDR3 is TGTGCCAGCAGTTACGGGGCAGGGAATGGCTACACCTTC.

CDR3 sequence (DNA): TGTGCCAGCAGCCGAATACCAGGGGACGAGCAGTACTTC. It is translated as CASSRIPGDEQYF. The chain carries TRBV7-2 and TRBJ2-5; TRBD1 might be the D (6 bases). The J call may be faulty, since TRBJ2-7 better matches the DNA end. This CDR3 has 13 residues. CDR1 is SGHTA and CDR2 is FQGNSA in the germline V gene.

Comments on this clone: An end of the junction differs from the germline gene, which may be a read error. CDR3 nucleotides: TGTGCCAGCAGCCTAGGGACACTGAAAGAGATCCAGTACTTC. It specifies CASSLGTLKEIQYF. The gene calls are TRBV5-4 and TRBJ2-5; TRBD1 might be the D (6 bases). CDR1 and CDR2 from the germline V gene are SGHNT and YYREEE (reference sequence). The CDR3 loop spans 14 amino acids.

J is TRBJ2-2 and V is TRBV11-3, with D unclear. The germline V gene encodes CDR1 SGHNT and CDR2 YENEEA. The CDR3 runs to 18 residues. Trimming left V 0 bases short and J 7 bases short, with 21 bases between. The CDR3 bases are TGTGCCAGCAGCTTAGACAAGATGGGCTTGGGATTTAGCGGGGAGCTGTTTTTT. Its protein product is CASSLDKMGLGFSGELFF.

This chain uses TRBV6-1 with TRBJ2-5, with a tentative D call TRBD1 (6 bases). Germline assignment: CDR1 MNHNS and CDR2 SASEGT. This CDR3 is built from 14 residues. Trimming removed 0 bases at V and 3 bases at J, with 8 bases between. This CDR3 is CASSEAAGEETQYF. CDR3 DNA: TGTGCCAGCAGTGAAGCGGCAGGGGAAGAGACCCAGTACTTC.

This chain links TRBV6-6 with TRBJ2-7; no clear D. CDR3 length: 13 amino acids. With 0 bases removed from V and 2 bases from J, the gap between germline ends came to 5 bases. CDR1 MNHNY and CDR2 SVGAGI come from the germline V gene (reference sequence). This CDR3 reads CASSYSNAYEQYF. The CDR3, as DNA: TGTGCCAGCAGTTACTCGAACGCCTACGAGCAGTACTTC.

In its sample, this clone was seen a few times. The chain joins TRBV6-4 to TRBJ2-1, with D possibly TRBD2 on 5 matching bases. The germline CDR1 and CDR2 sequences are MRHNA and SNTAGT. Trimming pared 6 bases from V and 13 bases from J, leaving 19 bases between. The CDR3 loop spans 13 amino acids. CDR3 sequence reads: CASSAGGAVAQFF. The CDR3 DNA reads as TGTGCCAGCAGCGCCGGTGGAGCGGTGGCTCAGTTCTTC.

V usage is TRBV6-1 and J usage is TRBJ1-4; D gene uncertain. The ends were cut back, 6 bases at V and 4 bases at J, with 12 bases in the middle. CDR1 and CDR2 (germline): MNHNS, SASEGT. The CDR3 contains 14 residues. In DNA form, the CDR3 reads TGTGCCAGCAGGAAAGGGCCCGGTAATGAAAAACTGTTTTTT. Its protein product is CASRKGPGNEKLFF.

The chain is built from TRBV9 and TRBJ2-1, with a weak D call TRBD1 (6 bases). The CDR3 loop spans 13 amino acids. V lost 0 bases and J lost 7, with 8 bases in between. Per germline, CDR1 SGDLS and CDR2 YYNGEE. The DNA of the CDR3 is TGTGCCAGCAGCGTAGAAAGGGGGAATGAGCAGTTCTTC. This translates into CASSVERGNEQFF.

V usage is TRBV5-6 and J usage is TRBJ2-3; D may match TRBD1 or TRBD2 (5 bases each). The CDR3 contains 15 residues. Germline assignment: CDR1 SGHDT and CDR2 YYEEEE. Trimming cost V 4 bases and J 4 bases, with 16 bases left between them. The CDR3: CASSPEGSRSDTQYF. The DNA of the CDR3 is TGTGCCAGCAGCCCCGAGGGGAGCCGTTCAGATACGCAGTATTTT.

The chain couples TRBV11-2 to TRBJ1-1; a weak D match, TRBD1 (5 bases). V was pared by 0 bases and J by 4 bases, with 9 bases between. CDR1 is SGHAT and CDR2 is FQNNGV in the germline V gene. This CDR3 spans 14 amino acids. In nucleotides, the CDR3 is TGTGCCAGCAGCTTAGATCTCGGGGGCACTGAAGCTTTCTTT. This codes for CASSLDLGGTEAFF.

This clone showed up just a few times. The chain links TRBV23-1 to TRBJ2-5; D is unresolved. TRBV23-1 qualifies as an ORF whose function is uncertain. The CDR3 is 14 residues long. The V end was cut by 3 bases, the J end by 1 base, with 9 bases between. This CDR3 reads CASSQGRFQETQYF. CDR3 nucleotide sequence: TGCGCCAGCAGTCAGGGTAGGTTCCAAGAGACCCAGTACTTC.

The V call is TRBV9, the J call TRBJ2-4; TRBD1 might be the D (5 bases). V lost 3 bases to trimming and J lost 0 bases, with 16 bases between them. Germline V gives CDR1 SGDLS, CDR2 YYNGEE. The length of the CDR3 is 17 residues. CDR3 amino acids: CASSAFTGSLAKNIQYF. Written as DNA, the CDR3 is TGTGCCAGCAGCGCCTTTACAGGATCCCTAGCCAAAAACATTCAGTACTTC. Supplemented by reference TRBV9 and TRBJ2-4, the full variable domain reads DSGVTQTPKHLITATGQRVTLRCSPRSGDLSVYWYQQSLDQGLQFLIQYYNGEERAKGNILERFSAQQFPDLHSELNLSSLELGDSALYFCASSAFTGSLAKNIQYFGAGTRLSVL.

The rearrangement uses TRBV19 and TRBJ2-7, with TRBD1 matching 7 bases. Trimming removed 4 bases from V and 3 bases from J; junction bases left unmatched: 0. CDR1 LNHDA and CDR2 SQIVND come from the germline V gene (reference sequence). This CDR3 is 12 amino acids long. The CDR3 sequence: CASSRQGYEQYF. As DNA, the CDR3 is TGTGCCAGTAGTAGACAGGGCTACGAGCAGTACTTC.

This clone was counted a single time. This chain uses TRBV18 with TRBJ2-7; a possible D gene is TRBD2 (6 bases). CDR3 length equals 13 residues. Trimming took 5 bases from V and 1 from J, leaving 9 bases between them. The V gene's germline CDR1 is KGHSH and CDR2 LQKENI. The CDR3 sequence is CASSSTSSYEQYF. The DNA for the CDR3 is TGTGCCAGCTCATCGACTAGTTCCTACGAGCAGTACTTC.

This clone was counted once. The chain combines TRBV30 with TRBJ2-4, with TRBD2 as a possible D gene (6 bases). The germline gives CDR1 GTSNPN, CDR2 SVGIG (reference sequence). Deletions cut 3 bases from V and 0 bases from J, with 6 bases between. The CDR3 consists of 13 residues. In nucleotides, the CDR3 is TGTGCCTGGAGCGGGAGAGCCAAAAACATTCAGTACTTC. Encoded protein: CAWSGRAKNIQYF.